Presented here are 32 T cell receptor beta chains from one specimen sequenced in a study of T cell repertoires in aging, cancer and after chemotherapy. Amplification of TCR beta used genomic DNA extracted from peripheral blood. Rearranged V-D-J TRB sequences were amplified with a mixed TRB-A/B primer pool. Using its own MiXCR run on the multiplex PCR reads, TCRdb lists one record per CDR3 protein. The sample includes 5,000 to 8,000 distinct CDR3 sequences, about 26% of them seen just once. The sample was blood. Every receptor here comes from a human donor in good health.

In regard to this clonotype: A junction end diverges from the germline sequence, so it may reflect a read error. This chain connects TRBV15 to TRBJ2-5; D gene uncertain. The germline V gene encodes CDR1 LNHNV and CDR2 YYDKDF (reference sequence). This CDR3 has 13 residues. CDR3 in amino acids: CVTSRATKETQYF. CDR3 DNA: TGTGTCACCAGCAGAGCTACTAAAGAGACCCAGTACTTC.

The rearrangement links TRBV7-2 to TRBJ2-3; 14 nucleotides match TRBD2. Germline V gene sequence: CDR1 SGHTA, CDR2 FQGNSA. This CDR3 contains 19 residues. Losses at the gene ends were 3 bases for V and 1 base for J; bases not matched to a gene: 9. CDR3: CASSLNRLAGGHGTDTQYF. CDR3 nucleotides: TGTGCCAGCAGCTTGAATAGACTAGCGGGAGGGCACGGCACAGATACGCAGTATTTT.

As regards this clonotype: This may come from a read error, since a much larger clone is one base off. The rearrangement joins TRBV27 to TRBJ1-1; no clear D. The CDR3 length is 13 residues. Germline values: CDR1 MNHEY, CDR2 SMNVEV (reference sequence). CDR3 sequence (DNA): TGTGCCAGCAGTGCGTATTTGGGAGCTGAAGCTTTATTT. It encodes CASSAYLGAEALF.

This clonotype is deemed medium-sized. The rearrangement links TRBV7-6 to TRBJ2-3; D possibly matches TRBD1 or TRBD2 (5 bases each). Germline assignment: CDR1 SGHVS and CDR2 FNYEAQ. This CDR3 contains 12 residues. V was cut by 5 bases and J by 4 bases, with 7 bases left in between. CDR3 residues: CASSMGADTQYF. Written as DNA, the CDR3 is TGTGCCAGCAGCATGGGGGCAGATACGCAGTATTTT.

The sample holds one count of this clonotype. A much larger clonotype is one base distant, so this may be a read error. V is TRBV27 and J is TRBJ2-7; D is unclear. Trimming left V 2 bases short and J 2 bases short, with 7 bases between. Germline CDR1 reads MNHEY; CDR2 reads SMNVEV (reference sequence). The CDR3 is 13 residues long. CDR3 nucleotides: TGTGCCAGCAGTTTAGCAGGAGCCTACGAGCAGTACGTC. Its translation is CASSLAGAYEQYV.

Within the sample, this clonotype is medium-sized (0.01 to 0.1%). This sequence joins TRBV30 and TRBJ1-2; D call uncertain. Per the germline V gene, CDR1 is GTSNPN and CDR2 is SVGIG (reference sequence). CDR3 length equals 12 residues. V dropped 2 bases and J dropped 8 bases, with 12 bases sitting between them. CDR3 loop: CAWSHQDGGYTF. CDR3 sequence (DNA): TGTGCCTGGAGTCATCAGGATGGCGGCTACACCTTC.

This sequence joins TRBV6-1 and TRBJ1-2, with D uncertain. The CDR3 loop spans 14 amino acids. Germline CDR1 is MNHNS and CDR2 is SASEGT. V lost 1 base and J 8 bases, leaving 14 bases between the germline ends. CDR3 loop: CASSEVRSRSGYTF. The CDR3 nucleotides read TGTGCCAGCAGTGAAGTCAGGAGCAGGAGCGGCTACACCTTC.

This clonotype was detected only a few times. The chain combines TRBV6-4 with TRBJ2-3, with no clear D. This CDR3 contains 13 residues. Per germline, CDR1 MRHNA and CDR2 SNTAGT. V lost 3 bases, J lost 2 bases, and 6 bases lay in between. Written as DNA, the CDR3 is TGTGCCAGCAGTGAAGTCTTCACAGATACGCAGTATTTT. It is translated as CASSEVFTDTQYF.

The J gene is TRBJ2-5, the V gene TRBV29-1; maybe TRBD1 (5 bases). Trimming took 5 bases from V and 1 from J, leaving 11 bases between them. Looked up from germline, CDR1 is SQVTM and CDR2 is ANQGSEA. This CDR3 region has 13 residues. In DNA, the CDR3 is TGCAGCGTTAACCTAGGGGTCCAAGAGACCCAGTACTTC. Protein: CSVNLGVQETQYF.

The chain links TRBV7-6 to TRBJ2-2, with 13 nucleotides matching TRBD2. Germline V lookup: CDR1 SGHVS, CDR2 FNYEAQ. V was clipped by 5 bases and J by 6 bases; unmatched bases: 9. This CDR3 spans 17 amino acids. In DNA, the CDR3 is TGTGCCAGCAGCATACTAGCGGGAGGGCCGGCTGCCGGGGAGCTGTTTTTT. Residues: CASSILAGGPAAGELFF.

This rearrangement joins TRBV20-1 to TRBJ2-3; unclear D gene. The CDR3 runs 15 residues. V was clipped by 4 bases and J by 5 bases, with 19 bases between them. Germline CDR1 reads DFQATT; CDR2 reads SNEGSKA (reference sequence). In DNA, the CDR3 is TGCAGTGCTAAAGGAGCCCTACACCAAGGAGATACGCAGTATTTT. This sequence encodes CSAKGALHQGDTQYF.

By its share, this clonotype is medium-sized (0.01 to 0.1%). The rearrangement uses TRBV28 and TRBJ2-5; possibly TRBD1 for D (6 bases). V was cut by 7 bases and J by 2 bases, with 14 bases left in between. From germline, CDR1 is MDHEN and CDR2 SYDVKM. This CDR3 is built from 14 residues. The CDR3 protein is CASNEDSSQETQYF. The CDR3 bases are TGTGCCAGCAACGAGGACAGCTCTCAAGAGACCCAGTACTTC.

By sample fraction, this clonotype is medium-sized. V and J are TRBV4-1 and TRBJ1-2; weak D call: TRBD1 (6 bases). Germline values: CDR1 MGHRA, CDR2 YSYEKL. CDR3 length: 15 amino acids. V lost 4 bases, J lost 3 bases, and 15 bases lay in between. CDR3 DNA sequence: TGCGCCAGCAGCCCACCGGACAGCGAATACTATGGCTACACCTTC. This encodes CASSPPDSEYYGYTF.

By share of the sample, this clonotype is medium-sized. The CDR3 bases are TGTGCCAGCAGCCATTACGGGACAGACAAAGCTTTCTTT. Translation: CASSHYGTDKAFF. The chain uses TRBV5-4 and TRBJ1-1, with 7 nucleotides matching TRBD1. The CDR3 sequence is 13 residues long. The V segment lost 4 bases and the J segment 9 bases; nucleotides outside the gene matches: 9. CDR1 is SGHNT, CDR2 YYREEE, per germline (reference sequence).

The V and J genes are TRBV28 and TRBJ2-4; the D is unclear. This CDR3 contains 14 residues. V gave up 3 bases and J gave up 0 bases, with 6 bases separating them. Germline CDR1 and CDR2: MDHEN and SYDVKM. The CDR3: CASSFQVAKNIQYF. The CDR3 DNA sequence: TGTGCCAGCAGTTTCCAGGTAGCCAAAAACATTCAGTACTTC.

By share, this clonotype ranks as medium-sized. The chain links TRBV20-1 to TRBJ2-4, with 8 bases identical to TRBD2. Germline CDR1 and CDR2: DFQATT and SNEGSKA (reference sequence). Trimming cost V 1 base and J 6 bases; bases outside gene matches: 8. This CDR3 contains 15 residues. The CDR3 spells CSARGERERGNIQYF. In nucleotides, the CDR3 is TGCAGTGCTAGAGGGGAGCGGGAGAGGGGAAACATTCAGTACTTC.

CDR3 amino acids: CASKVPGGETQYF. For the CDR3, the DNA is TGTGCCAGCAAGGTTCCTGGGGGGGAGACCCAGTACTTC. The V call is TRBV6-6, the J call TRBJ2-5, with a possible D match to TRBD2 (6 bases). This CDR3 has 13 amino acids. Trimming took off 7 bases at V and 5 bases at J, with 14 bases between the two ends. The germline V gene has CDR1 MNHNY and CDR2 SVGAGI (reference sequence).

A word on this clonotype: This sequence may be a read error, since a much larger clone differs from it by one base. The CDR3 spells CASSPDRLTENYGYTF. In DNA, the CDR3 is TGCGCCAGCAGCCCGGACAGACTGACAGAGAACTATGGCTACACCTTC. This rearrangement joins TRBV5-1 to TRBJ1-2, with D tentatively TRBD1 (6 bases). Per germline, CDR1 SGHRS and CDR2 YFSETQ. The V end lost 4 bases, the J end lost 2 bases, and 18 bases lay between the germline ends. The CDR3 covers 16 residues.

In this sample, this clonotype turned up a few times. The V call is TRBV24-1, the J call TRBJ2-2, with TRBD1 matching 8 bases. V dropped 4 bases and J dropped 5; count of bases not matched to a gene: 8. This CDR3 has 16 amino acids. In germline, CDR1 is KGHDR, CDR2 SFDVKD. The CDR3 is CATSEDRVLGTGELFF. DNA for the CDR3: TGTGCCACCAGTGAGGACAGGGTTTTAGGTACCGGGGAGCTGTTTTTT.

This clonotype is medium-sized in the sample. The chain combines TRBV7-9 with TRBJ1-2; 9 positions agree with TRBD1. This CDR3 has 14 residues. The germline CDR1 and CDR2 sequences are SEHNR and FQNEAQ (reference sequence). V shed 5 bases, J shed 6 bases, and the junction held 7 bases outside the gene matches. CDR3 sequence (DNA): TGTGCCAGCAGCCCGACAGGGGGACGGGATGGCTACACCTTC. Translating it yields CASSPTGGRDGYTF. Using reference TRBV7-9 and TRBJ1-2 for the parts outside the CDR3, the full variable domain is DTGVSQNPRHKITKRGQNVTFRCDPISEHNRLYWYRQTLGQGPEFLTYFQNEAQLEKSRLLSDRFSAERPKGSFSTLEIQRTEQGDSAMYLCASSPTGGRDGYTFGSGTRLTVV.

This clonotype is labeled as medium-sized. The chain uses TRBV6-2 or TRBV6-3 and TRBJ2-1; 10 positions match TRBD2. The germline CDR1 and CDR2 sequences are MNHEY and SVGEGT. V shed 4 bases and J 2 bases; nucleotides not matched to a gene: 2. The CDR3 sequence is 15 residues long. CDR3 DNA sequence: TGTGCCAGCAGTTTAGCGGGAGGAACCTACAATGAGCAGTTCTTC. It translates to CASSLAGGTYNEQFF.

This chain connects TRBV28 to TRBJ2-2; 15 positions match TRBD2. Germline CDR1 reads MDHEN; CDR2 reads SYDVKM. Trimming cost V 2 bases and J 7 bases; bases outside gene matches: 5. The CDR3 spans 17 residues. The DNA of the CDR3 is TGTGCCAGCAGTTTAGTGGGACTAGCGGGAGGCGGCGGGGAGCTGTTTTTT. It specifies CASSLVGLAGGGGELFF.

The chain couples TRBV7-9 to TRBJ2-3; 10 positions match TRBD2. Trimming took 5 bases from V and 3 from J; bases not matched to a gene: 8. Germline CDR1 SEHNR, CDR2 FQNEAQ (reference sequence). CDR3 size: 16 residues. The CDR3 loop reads CASSPLAGGLTDTQYF. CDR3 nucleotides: TGTGCCAGCAGCCCTTTAGCGGGAGGACTAACAGATACGCAGTATTTT. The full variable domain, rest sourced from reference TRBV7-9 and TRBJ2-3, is DTGVSQNPRHKITKRGQNVTFRCDPISEHNRLYWYRQTLGQGPEFLTYFQNEAQLEKSRLLSDRFSAERPKGSFSTLEIQRTEQGDSAMYLCASSPLAGGLTDTQYFGPGTRLTVL.

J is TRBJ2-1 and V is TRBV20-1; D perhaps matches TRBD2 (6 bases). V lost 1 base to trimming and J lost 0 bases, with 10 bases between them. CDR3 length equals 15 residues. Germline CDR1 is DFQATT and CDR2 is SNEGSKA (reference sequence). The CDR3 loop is CSARVTRSSYNEQFF. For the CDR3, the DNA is TGCAGTGCTAGAGTGACTAGGAGCTCCTACAATGAGCAGTTCTTC.

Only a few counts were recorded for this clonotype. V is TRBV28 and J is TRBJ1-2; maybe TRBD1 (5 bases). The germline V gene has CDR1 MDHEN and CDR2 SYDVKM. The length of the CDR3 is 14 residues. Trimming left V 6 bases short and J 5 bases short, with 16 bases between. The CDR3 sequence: CASSRPPGLYGYTF. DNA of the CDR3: TGTGCCAGCAGCCGACCGCCAGGGTTATATGGCTACACCTTC.

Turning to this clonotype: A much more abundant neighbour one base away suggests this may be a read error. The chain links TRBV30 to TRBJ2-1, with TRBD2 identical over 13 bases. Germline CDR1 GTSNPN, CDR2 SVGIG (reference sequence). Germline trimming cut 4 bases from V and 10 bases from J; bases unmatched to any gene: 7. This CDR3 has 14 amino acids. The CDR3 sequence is CAWTGLAGVGEQFF. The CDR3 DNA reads TGTGCCTGGACCGGACTAGCGGGAGTTGGCGAGCAGTTCTTC.

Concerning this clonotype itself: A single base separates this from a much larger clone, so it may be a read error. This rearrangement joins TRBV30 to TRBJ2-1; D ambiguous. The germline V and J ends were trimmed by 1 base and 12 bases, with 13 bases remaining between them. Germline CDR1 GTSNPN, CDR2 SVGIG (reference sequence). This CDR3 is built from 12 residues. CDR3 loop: CAWSEGSYWQFF. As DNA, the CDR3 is TGTGCCTGGAGTGAAGGGTCGTACTGGCAGTTCTTC. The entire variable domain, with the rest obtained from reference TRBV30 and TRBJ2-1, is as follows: SQTIHQWPATLVQPVGSPLSLECTVEGTSNPNLYWYRQAAGRGLQLLFYSVGIGQISSEVPQNLSASRPQDRQFILSSKKLLLSDSGFYLCAWSEGSYWQFFGPGTRLTVL.

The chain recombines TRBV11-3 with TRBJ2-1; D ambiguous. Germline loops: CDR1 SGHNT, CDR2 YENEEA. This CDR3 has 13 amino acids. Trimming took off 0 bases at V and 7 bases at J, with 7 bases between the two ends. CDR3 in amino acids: CASSLDMRNEQFF. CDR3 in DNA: TGTGCCAGCAGCTTAGATATGAGAAATGAGCAGTTCTTC.

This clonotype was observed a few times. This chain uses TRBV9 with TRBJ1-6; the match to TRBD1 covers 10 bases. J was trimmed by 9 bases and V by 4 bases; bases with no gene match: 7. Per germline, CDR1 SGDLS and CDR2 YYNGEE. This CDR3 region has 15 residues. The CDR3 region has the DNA TGTGCCAGCAGCTCTCGGACAGGGGGAGGTTCACCCCTCCACTTT. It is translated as CASSSRTGGGSPLHF.

CDR3 amino acids: CASSLGQGVDAGELFF. The CDR3 bases are TGCGCCAGCAGCTTGGGACAGGGGGTTGATGCCGGGGAGCTGTTTTTT. The chain carries TRBV5-1 and TRBJ2-2; TRBD1 matches 9 bases. Looked up from germline, CDR1 is SGHRS and CDR2 is YFSETQ. The CDR3 consists of 16 residues. The J segment lost 6 bases and the V segment lost 0 bases, leaving 6 bases of the junction unmatched. The full variable domain, with the rest looked up from reference TRBV5-1 and TRBJ2-2, is KAGVTQTPRYLIKTRGQQVTLSCSPISGHRSVSWYQQTPGQGLQFLFEYFSETQRNKGNFPGRFSGRQFSNSRSEMNVSTLELGDSALYLCASSLGQGVDAGELFFGEGSRLTVL.

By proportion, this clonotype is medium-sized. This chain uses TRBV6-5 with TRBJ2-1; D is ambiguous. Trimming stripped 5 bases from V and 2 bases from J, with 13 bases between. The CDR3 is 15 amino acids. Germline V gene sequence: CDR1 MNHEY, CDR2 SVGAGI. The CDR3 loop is CASSAYQAAYNEQFF. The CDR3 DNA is TGTGCCAGCAGTGCTTACCAGGCGGCCTACAATGAGCAGTTCTTC.

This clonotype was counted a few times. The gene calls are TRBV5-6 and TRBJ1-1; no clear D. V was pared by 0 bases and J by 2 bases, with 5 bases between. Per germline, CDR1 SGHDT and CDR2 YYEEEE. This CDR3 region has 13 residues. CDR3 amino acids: CASSLVHNTEAFF. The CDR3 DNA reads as TGTGCCAGCAGCTTGGTACATAACACTGAAGCTTTCTTT.